This T cell receptor beta chain stems from a study of cytomegalovirus exposure and HLA in healthy donors. Overall study results and limits: Confirmation in vitro established that a few CMV-associated chains were specific for CMV antigens.

For this clone: The antigen is not known.

Generated by immunoSEQ multiplex PCR, the TCRdb table keeps only in-frame clones and is missing some. The sample gives approximately 59,000 clones, 80% to 95% of which show up once; approximately 5.3% is in the top ten. The CDR3 has 15 amino acids. V lost 5 bases to trimming and J lost 4 bases; unmatched junction nucleotides: 10. CDR1 is MNHEY, CDR2 SVGAGI, per germline. The J gene is TRBJ1-2, the V gene TRBV6-5; 7 positions agree with TRBD1. This clonotype was sampled from a man between 18 and 29 years old in good health and CMV-seropositive. Specimen: PBMCs. The CDR3 is CASSPLTGRVYGYTF. The CDR3 DNA sequence: TGTGCCAGCAGTCCATTGACAGGGCGCGTCTATGGCTACACCTTC.